This TCR beta chain was sequenced during a study of T cell responses to AZD1222 COVID-19 vaccine. The ends were cut back, 6 bases at V and 4 bases at J, with 15 bases in the middle. The CDR3 spans 14 residues. The germline V gene has CDR1 KGHSH and CDR2 LQKENI. TCRdb keeps only in-frame clones here, not all; method: immunoSEQ multiplex PCR. The table shows some 200,000 clones, with approximately 89% occurring only once. Study findings and constraints: The breadth and depth of Spike-specific TCRs increased once two AZD1222 doses had been given. Regions left unmutated in variants are reportedly the target of nearly half of spike-specific TCRs.

This clone is a singleton in its sample. Its antigen is currently unknown. The gene calls are TRBV18 and TRBJ1-1, with D hard to call. This receptor was obtained from an adult who received the AZD1222 COVID-19 vaccine. The source material was peripheral blood, sampled 28 days after the second AZD1222 dose. Here the CDR3 reads CASSLSGSSTEAFF. The DNA of the CDR3 is TGTGCCAGCTCGCTGTCGGGGTCGAGCACTGAAGCTTTCTTT. Variable domain in full (rest from reference TRBV18 and TRBJ1-1): NAGVMQNPRHLVRRRGQEARLRCSPMKGHSHVYWYRQLPEEGLKFMVYLQKENIIDESGMPKERFSAEFPKEGPSILRIQQVVRGDSAAYFCASSLSGSSTEAFFGQGTRLTVV.